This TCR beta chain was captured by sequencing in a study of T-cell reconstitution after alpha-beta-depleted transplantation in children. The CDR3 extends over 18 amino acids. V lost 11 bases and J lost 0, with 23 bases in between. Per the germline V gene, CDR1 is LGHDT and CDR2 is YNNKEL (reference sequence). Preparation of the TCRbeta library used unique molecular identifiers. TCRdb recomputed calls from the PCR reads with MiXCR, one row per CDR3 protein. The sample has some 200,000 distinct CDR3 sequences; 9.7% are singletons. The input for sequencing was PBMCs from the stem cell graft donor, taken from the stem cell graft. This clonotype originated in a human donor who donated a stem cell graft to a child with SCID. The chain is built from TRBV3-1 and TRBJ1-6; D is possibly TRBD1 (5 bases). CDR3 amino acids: CASTQGRAGSSYNSPLHF. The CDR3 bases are TGTGCCTCCACCCAGGGAAGGGCGGGAAGCTCCTATAATTCACCCCTCCACTTT.